The entry below gives a single T cell receptor (beta chain) sequence along with its context. One end of the junction does not line up with germline, which may come from a read error. The repertoire was sequenced with immunoSEQ multiplex PCR; TCRdb's copy has only in-frame clones and lacks some. The sample shows nearly 300,000 clones, 65% to 85% of them seen only once. The data belong to a study of blood T cell repertoires in COVID-19. Germline V gene lookup returns CDR1 SQVTM and CDR2 ANQGSEA. The CDR3 consists of 10 residues. The specimen sequenced was peripheral blood. The TCR was taken from a human donor with COVID-19, enrolled during active disease. The donor label of this sample is uncertain. This chain connects TRBV29-1 to TRBJ1-2; 7 bases are shared with TRBD1. The CDR3 here is CSVGGQALDF. The CDR3 coding sequence is TGCAGCGTGGGAGGACAGGCCCTTGACTTC.